A selection of T cell receptor beta chains follows, all from one sample in a study of blood T cell repertoires in COVID-19. Using immunoSEQ multiplex PCR, the repertoire was profiled, and TCRdb retains in-frame clones only, with some absent. The table lists approximately 150,000 clones, roughly 87% of them singletons. Sequenced input: peripheral blood. These receptors came from a human donor in a cohort sampled during active COVID-19. CDR3s leave out the opening cysteine and the closing phenylalanine or tryptophan. Clone size is stated in some rows and not others, as once, few, many or a class when expanded.

J gene: TRBJ1-5
V gene: TRBV3-1/TRBV3-2
clone size: few
CDR3 protein: ALFRWQGFDQPQH

J gene: TRBJ1-1
V gene: TRBV2
clone size: .
CDR3 protein: ASSMPGRAEAF

J gene: TRBJ2-1
V gene: TRBV2
clone size: once
CDR3 protein: ASSLLAANNEQF

J gene: TRBJ2-3
V gene: TRBV9
clone size: .
CDR3 protein: ASSESPLSDTQY

J gene: TRBJ2-5
V gene: TRBV7-6
clone size: once
CDR3 protein: ASSQPGQGRETQY

J gene: TRBJ1-1
V gene: TRBV19
clone size: .
CDR3 protein: ASRTGAGAF

J gene: TRBJ2-3
V gene: TRBV5-4
clone size: .
CDR3 protein: ASSGGGAGTDTQY

J gene: TRBJ1-5
V gene: TRBV6-1
clone size: .
CDR3 protein: ASSEGRAADQPQH

J gene: TRBJ2-1
V gene: TRBV4-3
clone size: .
CDR3 protein: ASSHQGQGSYNEQF

J gene: TRBJ2-1
V gene: TRBV7-7
clone size: .
CDR3 protein: ASSLASGGPNEQF

J gene: TRBJ2-7
V gene: TRBV6-2/TRBV6-3
clone size: .
CDR3 protein: ASSYGQGAYEQY

J gene: TRBJ1-3
V gene: TRBV2
clone size: once
CDR3 protein: ASLRTGNTIY

J gene: TRBJ2-5
V gene: TRBV6-5
clone size: .
CDR3 protein: ASSYGDRDQETQY

J gene: TRBJ1-5
V gene: TRBV6-5
clone size: .
CDR3 protein: ASKRQGADNQPQH

J gene: TRBJ1-2
V gene: TRBV15
clone size: .
CDR3 protein: ATSRIGQPNYGYT

J gene: TRBJ1-2
V gene: TRBV18
clone size: .
CDR3 protein: ASSPGGEGYT

J gene: TRBJ2-1
V gene: TRBV3-1/TRBV3-2
clone size: .
CDR3 protein: ASSPLGGGNEQF

J gene: TRBJ2-3
V gene: TRBV3-1/TRBV3-2
clone size: .
CDR3 protein: ASSPLAGGFNTQY

J gene: TRBJ2-7
V gene: TRBV14
clone size: .
CDR3 protein: ASSQEGGGAVYEQY

J gene: TRBJ1-1
V gene: TRBV6-2/TRBV6-3
clone size: .
CDR3 protein: ASSQRTNTEAF

J gene: TRBJ2-2
V gene: TRBV7-2
clone size: .
CDR3 protein: ASSPKTSVPGELF

J gene: TRBJ1-4
V gene: TRBV2
clone size: .
CDR3 protein: ASSEAGGRKKLF

J gene: TRBJ1-1
V gene: TRBV6-5
clone size: .
CDR3 protein: ASSQIQGAPEAF

J gene: TRBJ2-5
V gene: TRBV5-1
clone size: .
CDR3 protein: ASSLGGGPRETQY

J gene: TRBJ2-2
V gene: TRBV9
clone size: .
CDR3 protein: ASSVGLYTGELF

J gene: TRBJ2-7
V gene: TRBV6-5
clone size: .
CDR3 protein: ASTQRGGYEQY

J gene: TRBJ2-5
V gene: TRBV11-3
clone size: once
CDR3 protein: ASSLGGGDQETQY

J gene: TRBJ1-6
V gene: TRBV7-2
clone size: .
CDR3 protein: ASSFGGTGLNSPLH

J gene: TRBJ2-3
V gene: TRBV10-3
clone size: .
CDR3 protein: AISETLATTDTQY

J gene: TRBJ2-3
V gene: TRBV19
clone size: .
CDR3 protein: ASSKTSGGTTDTQY

J gene: TRBJ2-7
V gene: TRBV5-4
clone size: .
CDR3 protein: ASRAGTGSYEQY

J gene: TRBJ2-3
V gene: TRBV11-2
clone size: .
CDR3 protein: ASSLERGYTDTQY

J gene: TRBJ2-5
V gene: TRBV19
clone size: once
CDR3 protein: ASSPTGNQETQY

J gene: TRBJ2-3
V gene: TRBV25-1
clone size: .
CDR3 protein: ASSGGTGGDTQY

J gene: TRBJ2-1
V gene: TRBV19
clone size: .
CDR3 protein: ASSIVSGPLEQF

J gene: TRBJ2-1
V gene: TRBV20-1
clone size: .
CDR3 protein: SASGRTSSI

J gene: TRBJ1-1
V gene: TRBV7-9
clone size: .
CDR3 protein: ASSQTGTEAF

J gene: TRBJ2-2
V gene: TRBV10-1
clone size: .
CDR3 protein: ASSNRVNGELF

J gene: TRBJ2-7
V gene: TRBV5-6
clone size: .
CDR3 protein: ASSLAPGANSYEQY

J gene: TRBJ2-2
V gene: TRBV5-8
clone size: .
CDR3 protein: ASSWGWTSGPGELF

J gene: TRBJ1-2
V gene: TRBV7-9
clone size: once
CDR3 protein: ASSLGQGSNYGYT